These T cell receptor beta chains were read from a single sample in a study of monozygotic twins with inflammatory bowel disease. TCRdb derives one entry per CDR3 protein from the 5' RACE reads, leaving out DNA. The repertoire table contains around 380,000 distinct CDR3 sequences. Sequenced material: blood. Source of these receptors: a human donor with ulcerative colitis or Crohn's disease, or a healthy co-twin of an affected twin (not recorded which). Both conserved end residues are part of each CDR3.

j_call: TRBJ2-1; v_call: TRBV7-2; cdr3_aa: CASSFLDESYNEQFF
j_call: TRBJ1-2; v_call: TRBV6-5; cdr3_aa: CASRLGRGYGYTF
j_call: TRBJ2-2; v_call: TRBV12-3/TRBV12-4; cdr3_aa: CASSSRTGPGELFF
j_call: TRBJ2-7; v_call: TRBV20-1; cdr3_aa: CSASGGPYEQYF
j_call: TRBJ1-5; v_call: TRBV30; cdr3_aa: CAWSVDRSNQPQHF
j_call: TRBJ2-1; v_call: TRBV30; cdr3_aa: CAWSLQGIVPNEQFF
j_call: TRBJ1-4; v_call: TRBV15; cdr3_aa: CATSASTNEKLFF
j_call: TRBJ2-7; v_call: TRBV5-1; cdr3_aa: CASSLGGPPGYEQYF
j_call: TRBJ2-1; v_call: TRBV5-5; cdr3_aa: CASSLAGGANEQFF
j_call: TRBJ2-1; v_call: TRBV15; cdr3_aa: CATSRVEDEQFF
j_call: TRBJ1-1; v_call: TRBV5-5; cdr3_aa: CASSFDETEAFF
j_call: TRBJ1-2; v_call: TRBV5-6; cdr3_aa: CASSLTGQGDFGYTF
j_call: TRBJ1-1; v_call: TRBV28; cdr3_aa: CASRPDSVNTEAFF
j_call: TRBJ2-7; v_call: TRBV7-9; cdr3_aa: CASSLQIPNHLPYEQYF
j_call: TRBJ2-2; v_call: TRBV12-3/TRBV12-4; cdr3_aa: CASSFAREVTGELFF
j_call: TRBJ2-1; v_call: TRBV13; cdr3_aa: CASGSGGRNNEQFF
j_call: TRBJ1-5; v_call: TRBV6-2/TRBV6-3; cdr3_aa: CASSYEEINQPQHF
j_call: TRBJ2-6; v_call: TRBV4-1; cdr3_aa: CASRSMGKSGANVLTF